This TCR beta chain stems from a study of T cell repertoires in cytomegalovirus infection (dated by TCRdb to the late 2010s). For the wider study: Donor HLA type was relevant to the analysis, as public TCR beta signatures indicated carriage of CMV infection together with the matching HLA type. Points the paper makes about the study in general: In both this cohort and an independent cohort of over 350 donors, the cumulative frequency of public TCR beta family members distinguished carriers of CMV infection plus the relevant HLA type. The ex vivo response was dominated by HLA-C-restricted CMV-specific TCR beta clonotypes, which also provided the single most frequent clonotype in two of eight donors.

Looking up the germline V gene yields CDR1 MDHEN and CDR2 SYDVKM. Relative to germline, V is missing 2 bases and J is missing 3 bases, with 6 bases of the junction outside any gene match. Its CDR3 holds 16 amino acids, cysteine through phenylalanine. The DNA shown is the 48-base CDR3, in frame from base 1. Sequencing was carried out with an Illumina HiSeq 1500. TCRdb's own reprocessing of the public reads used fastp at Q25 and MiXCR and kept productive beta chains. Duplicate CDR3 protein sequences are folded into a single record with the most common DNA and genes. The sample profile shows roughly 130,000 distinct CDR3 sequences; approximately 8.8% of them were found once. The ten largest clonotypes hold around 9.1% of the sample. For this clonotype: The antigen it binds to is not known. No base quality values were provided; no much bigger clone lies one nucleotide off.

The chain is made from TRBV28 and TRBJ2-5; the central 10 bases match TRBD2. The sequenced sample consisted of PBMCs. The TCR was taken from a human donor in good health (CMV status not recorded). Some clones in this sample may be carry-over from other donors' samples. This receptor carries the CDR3 CASSLPSGGAEETQYF. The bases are TGTGCCAGCAGTTTACCCAGCGGGGGGGCCGAAGAGACCCAGTACTTC.